The 17 T cell receptor beta chains reported below all come from one sample, sequenced in a study of blood T cell repertoires in COVID-19. The table came from immunoSEQ multiplex PCR; TCRdb's copy has only in-frame clones and leaves some out. This sample yields some 150,000 clones, of which around 81% are seen a single time; around 8% belongs to the top ten. Sequencing was carried out using peripheral blood. The receptor source for this set is a woman aged 55-69 years with active or convalescent COVID-19.

The chain couples TRBV5-4 to TRBJ2-1, with D possibly matching TRBD2 (5 bases). The CDR3 has 12 amino acids. Trimming stripped 2 bases from V and 6 bases from J, with 6 bases between. The germline CDR1 and CDR2 sequences are SGHNT and YYREEE (reference sequence). The CDR3 here is CASSLTSNEQFF. In nucleotides, the CDR3 is TGTGCCAGCAGCTTAACTAGCAATGAGCAGTTCTTC. The full variable domain, with the rest looked up from reference TRBV5-4 and TRBJ2-1, is ETGVTQSPTHLIKTRGQQVTLRCSSQSGHNTVSWYQQALGQGPQFIFQYYREEENGRGNFPPRFSGLQFPNYSSELNVNALELDDSALYLCASSLTSNEQFFGPGTRLTVL.

The CDR3 region has the DNA TGTGCCAGCAGTATCGTCCCGGCGGTGGGCTATGGCTACACCTTC. It codes for CASSIVPAVGYGYTF. V and J are TRBV6-2 or TRBV6-3 and TRBJ1-2; unclear D gene. Trimming cost V 5 bases and J 4 bases, with 17 bases left between them. Germline V gives CDR1 MNHEY, CDR2 SVGEGT. The CDR3 spans 15 residues.

The rearrangement joins TRBV18 to TRBJ2-5, with no clear D. This CDR3 spans 12 amino acids. V was pared by 5 bases and J by 5 bases, with 9 bases between. CDR1 and CDR2 from the germline V gene are KGHSH and LQKENI. The CDR3 nucleotides are TGTGCCAGCTCATCTGTAGCTGAGACCCAGTACTTC. It translates to CASSSVAETQYF.

This clone has just one count. The chain combines TRBV6-5 with TRBJ2-2; possible D gene TRBD1, 6 bases. Trimming left V 8 bases short and J 3 bases short, with 16 bases between. CDR1 and CDR2 from the germline V gene are MNHEY and SVGAGI. The CDR3 contains 15 residues. The CDR3 sequence: CASQQGPSDTGELFF. The CDR3 DNA is TGTGCCAGCCAACAGGGACCGAGCGACACCGGGGAGCTGTTTTTT.

The V call is TRBV6-5, the J call TRBJ1-1, with D possibly being TRBD1 (5 bases). Trimming took off 11 bases at V and 6 bases at J, with 22 bases between the two ends. Germline V gene sequence: CDR1 MNHEY, CDR2 SVGAGI. This CDR3 region has 14 residues. The CDR3 reads CAAARDVGDSEAFF. CDR3 sequence (DNA): TGTGCCGCAGCAAGGGATGTGGGGGACTCTGAAGCTTTCTTT.

This CDR3 is CASSLVISGVYNEQFF. CDR3 DNA sequence: TGCGCCAGCAGCTTGGTTATCAGCGGGGTTTACAATGAGCAGTTCTTC. The V and J genes are TRBV5-1 and TRBJ2-1; 7 bases align to TRBD2. Germline CDR1 and CDR2: SGHRS and YFSETQ. The CDR3 sequence is 16 residues long. Germline trimming cut 0 bases from V and 4 bases from J; bases unmatched to any gene: 7.

The chain recombines TRBV19 with TRBJ2-7, with 8 positions matching TRBD1. The J segment lost 5 bases and the V segment lost 4 bases, leaving 7 bases of the junction unmatched. There are 14 residues in the CDR3. Germline CDR1 is LNHDA and CDR2 is SQIVND (reference sequence). CDR3 in amino acids: CASSRQGASHEQYF. The CDR3 nucleotides read TGTGCCAGTAGTAGGCAGGGGGCAAGCCACGAGCAGTACTTC.

The rearrangement uses TRBV19 and TRBJ1-1, with D possibly TRBD1 on 6 matching bases. CDR3 size: 16 residues. Germline V gene data show CDR1 as LNHDA and CDR2 as SQIVND (reference sequence). V was shortened by 4 bases and J by 0 bases, with 15 bases between the two germline ends. The CDR3 sequence is CASSTRTAYMNTEAFF. The DNA of the CDR3 is TGTGCCAGTAGTACCAGGACAGCATACATGAACACTGAAGCTTTCTTT.

This chain connects TRBV4-1 to TRBJ1-3, with 10 bases lining up with TRBD1. The CDR3 runs 17 residues. From germline, CDR1 is MGHRA and CDR2 YSYEKL. J gave up 0 bases and V 5 bases, and 7 bases lay outside the gene matches. The CDR3 nucleotides are TGCGCCAGCAGCTTCCGATGGACAGGGGGCTCTGGAAACACCATATATTTT. Protein product: CASSFRWTGGSGNTIYF.

This chain uses TRBV5-1 with TRBJ2-1; possible D gene TRBD1, 6 bases. The CDR3 has 14 amino acids. V was pared by 3 bases and J by 3 bases, with 10 bases between. Germline V gene data show CDR1 as SGHRS and CDR2 as YFSETQ. The chain's CDR3 is CASSSRTVYNEQFF. The CDR3 DNA reads as TGCGCCAGCAGCTCAAGGACAGTCTACAATGAGCAGTTCTTC.

The rearrangement uses TRBV7-2 and TRBJ2-7; 8 bases line up with TRBD1. Unmatched junction bases numbered 5, after V lost 0 bases and J lost 4 bases. The CDR3 runs to 15 residues. Germline loops: CDR1 SGHTA, CDR2 FQGNSA. In DNA form, the CDR3 reads TGTGCCAGCAGCTTAGCTGGGACAGGAGATTACGAGCAGTACGTC. Encoded protein: CASSLAGTGDYEQYV.

This clone has just one count. The chain uses TRBV18 and TRBJ2-2, with 8 nucleotides matching TRBD2. The CDR3 has 15 residues. Germline-derived CDR1 and CDR2 are KGHSH and LQKENI. V gave up 0 bases and J gave up 5 bases; unmatched junction bases: 2. The CDR3 nucleotides read TGTGCCAGCTCACCACCGACTAGCGCGACCGGGGAGCTGTTTTTT. As protein: CASSPPTSATGELFF.

V gene TRBV11-2 combines with J gene TRBJ2-3; D is perhaps TRBD2 (7 bases). The CDR3 has 16 residues. Trimming removed 2 bases from V and 2 bases from J, with 14 bases in between. Looked up from germline, CDR1 is SGHAT and CDR2 is FQNNGV. The DNA of the CDR3 is TGTGCCAGCAGCTTACCGCGGGGGCCCAACACAGATACGCAGTATTTT. Translated, it gives CASSLPRGPNTDTQYF.

This sequence joins TRBV28 and TRBJ2-3; 9 nucleotides agree with TRBD1. The CDR3 contains 14 residues. V shed 7 bases, J shed 3 bases, and the junction held 5 bases outside the gene matches. CDR1 is MDHEN, CDR2 SYDVKM, per germline. Here the CDR3 reads CASKTGGETDTQYF. The CDR3 DNA is TGTGCCAGCAAGACAGGGGGAGAGACAGATACGCAGTATTTT.

The rearrangement uses TRBV3-1 (or the pseudogene TRBV3-2) and TRBJ2-5; D uncertain. Trimming pared 4 bases from V and 5 bases from J, leaving 8 bases between. The CDR3 spans 12 residues. Germline CDR1 and CDR2: LGHDT and YNNKEL (reference sequence). CDR3 protein: CASSRASETQYF. The CDR3 DNA sequence: TGTGCCAGCAGCCGAGCGAGTGAGACCCAGTACTTC.

V usage is TRBV2 and J usage is TRBJ2-7; the match to TRBD2 covers 16 bases. CDR1 is SNHLY and CDR2 is FYNNEI in the germline V gene. With 6 bases clipped from V and 4 bases from J, the junction kept 3 bases outside the gene matches. This CDR3 contains 15 residues. The CDR3 loop is CASSGTSGRAYEQYF. The CDR3 coding sequence is TGTGCCAGCAGCGGGACTAGCGGGAGGGCGTACGAGCAGTACTTC. The variable domain in full, completed from reference TRBV2 and TRBJ2-7, reads EPEVTQTPSHQVTQMGQEVILRCVPISNHLYFYWYRQILGQKVEFLVSFYNNEISEKSEIFDDQFSVERPDGSNFTLKIRSTKLEDSAMYFCASSGTSGRAYEQYFGPGTRLTVT.

V and J are TRBV6-5 and TRBJ1-5, with D perhaps TRBD1 (6 bases). V lost 2 bases, J lost 4 bases, and 15 bases lay in between. Germline V gene data show CDR1 as MNHEY and CDR2 as SVGAGI. This CDR3 comprises 16 residues. The CDR3 sequence: CASSYGGGRGNQPQHF. For the CDR3, the DNA is TGTGCCAGCAGTTACGGCGGGGGCCGAGGTAATCAGCCCCAGCATTTT.